This TCR beta chain is drawn from a study of T cells after somatic rescue of genetic block. Only in-frame clones appear in the TCRdb table, and some are missing; sequencing was by immunoSEQ multiplex PCR. The sample contains over 95,000 clones, under 95% of which appear only once. Germline CDR1 is SGDLS and CDR2 is YYNGEE. The CDR3 has 16 amino acids. The junction had 2 bases not matched to a gene; V was cut back by 0 bases and J by 0 bases. The sample consisted of peripheral blood mononuclear cells (PBMCs). V and J are TRBV9 and TRBJ2-1, with TRBD2 matching over 8 bases. The sequence came from a woman under 30. This CDR3 is CASSVAGTSSYNEQFF. Here the CDR3 DNA reads TGTGCCAGCAGCGTAGCTGGGACTAGCTCCTACAATGAGCAGTTCTTC.